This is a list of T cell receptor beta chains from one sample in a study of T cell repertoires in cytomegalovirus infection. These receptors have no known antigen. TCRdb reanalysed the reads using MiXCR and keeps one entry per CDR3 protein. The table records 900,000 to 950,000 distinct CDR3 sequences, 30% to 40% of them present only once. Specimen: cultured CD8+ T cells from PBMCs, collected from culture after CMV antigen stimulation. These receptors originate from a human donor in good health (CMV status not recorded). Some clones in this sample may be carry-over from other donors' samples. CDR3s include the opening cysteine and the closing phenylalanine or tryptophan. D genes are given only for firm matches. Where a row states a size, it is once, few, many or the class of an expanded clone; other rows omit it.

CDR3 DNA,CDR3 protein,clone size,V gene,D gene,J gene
TGCGCCAGCAGCCAAGAAGCAGGGACAGTCCTTACCTATGGCTACACCTTC,CASSQEAGTVLTYGYTF,once,TRBV4-1,TRBD1,TRBJ1-2
TGTGCCACCAGTGGCCTGGAGCGCTCTAACACTGAAGCTTTCTTT,CATSGLERSNTEAFF,NA,TRBV24-1,NA,TRBJ1-1
TGCGCCAGCAGCCAAGATTCCGGATCCGCTAACTATGGCTACACCTTC,CASSQDSGSANYGYTF,NA,TRBV4-1,NA,TRBJ1-2
TGTGCCAGCAGCTTAGGTGCCCGGGACACGAGAGATCAGCCCCAGCATTTT,CASSLGARDTRDQPQHF,NA,TRBV11-2,NA,TRBJ1-5
TGTGCCAGCAGCTTAGGGGCTGGGGAGTGGGAGACCCAGTACTTC,CASSLGAGEWETQYF,few,TRBV11-2,NA,TRBJ2-5
TGTGCCAGCAGTGAATCAACAGGCCCTGAAGCTTTCTTT,CASSESTGPEAFF,NA,TRBV25-1,NA,TRBJ1-1
TGTGCCAGCAGTGAATTCTATAACCTGGGGGATTCACCCCTCCACTTT,CASSEFYNLGDSPLHF,many,TRBV6-1,NA,TRBJ1-6
TGTGCCAGCAGGCCCGGGACCTCCAAAGGCGCAGATACGCAGTATTTT,CASRPGTSKGADTQYF,NA,TRBV7-9,NA,TRBJ2-3
TGTGCCAGCAGCTTACTCTGGGCGGAAAACTATGGCTACACCTTC,CASSLLWAENYGYTF,NA,TRBV7-9,NA,TRBJ1-2
TGTGCCAGCAGTTTTAGGCAGACTATCAAAGAGACCCAGTACTTC,CASSFRQTIKETQYF,few,TRBV27,NA,TRBJ2-5
TGTGCCAGCAGTTACTCGAGGGGATCTTCCTACGAGCAGTACTTC,CASSYSRGSSYEQYF,NA,TRBV6-2/TRBV6-3,NA,TRBJ2-7
TGTGCCAGCAGCCCCACAGGGGAATCAGGTCAGCCCCAGCATTTT,CASSPTGESGQPQHF,NA,TRBV3-1,TRBD1,TRBJ1-5
TGTGCCAGCAGTTTCTCATTGAACACTGAAGCTTTCTTT,CASSFSLNTEAFF,many,TRBV12-3/TRBV12-4,NA,TRBJ1-1
TGTGCCAGCAGCACTACCCTCTTCTACGAGCAGTACTTC,CASSTTLFYEQYF,NA,TRBV7-9,NA,TRBJ2-7
TGCAGTGCTAGAGCTAGGGGGGACCAAAAGGTTACCGGGGAGCTGTTTTTT,CSARARGDQKVTGELFF,NA,TRBV20-1,NA,TRBJ2-2
TGCAGTGCTAGAGAGGGCACTAGGGACACTGAAGCTTTCTTT,CSAREGTRDTEAFF,few,TRBV20-1,NA,TRBJ1-1
TGCAGTGCTAGAGTTCCCCCGGGACTAGCGGGGGGGCCAATGTGGAATGAGCAGTTCTTC,CSARVPPGLAGGPMWNEQFF,NA,TRBV20-1,TRBD2,TRBJ2-1
TGTGCCAGTAGTCCGCAGGACAGGGTGAACACTGAAGCTTTCTTT,CASSPQDRVNTEAFF,few,TRBV19,TRBD1,TRBJ1-1
TGTGCCAGCACTTCAGCGTGGGGACAGGGTCAGTATTTT,CASTSAWGQGQYF,few,TRBV7-2,TRBD1,TRBJ2-3
TGTGCCAGCAGTTACTGGCAGGGGGTATCCTACGAGCAGTACTTC,CASSYWQGVSYEQYF,few,TRBV6-5,TRBD1,TRBJ2-7
TGTGCCAGCAGTGAATTCTTCTCTGGAAACACCATATATTTT,CASSEFFSGNTIYF,NA,TRBV25-1,NA,TRBJ1-3
TGTGCCAGCAGTTTCTCGAGTAGTAATGGCTACACCTTC,CASSFSSSNGYTF,many,TRBV27,NA,TRBJ1-2
TGCGCCAGCAGCCCAGGGACAGGGTTGGATGAAAAACTGTTTTTT,CASSPGTGLDEKLFF,few,TRBV4-3,TRBD1,TRBJ1-4
TGTGCCATCAGGGCAGGGACCGACGAGCAGTACTTC,CAIRAGTDEQYF,NA,TRBV10-3,NA,TRBJ2-7
TGTGCCAGCAGTCATCAGGGAGGGACAGATACGCAGTATTTT,CASSHQGGTDTQYF,NA,TRBV28,TRBD2,TRBJ2-3
TGTGCCAGCACGAGAGGGGTGTCTAACTATGGCTACACCTTC,CASTRGVSNYGYTF,NA,TRBV7-8,NA,TRBJ1-2
TGCAGCGTTAACGGGGGGGGAGAGAACACTGAAGCTTTCTTT,CSVNGGGENTEAFF,NA,TRBV29-1,NA,TRBJ1-1